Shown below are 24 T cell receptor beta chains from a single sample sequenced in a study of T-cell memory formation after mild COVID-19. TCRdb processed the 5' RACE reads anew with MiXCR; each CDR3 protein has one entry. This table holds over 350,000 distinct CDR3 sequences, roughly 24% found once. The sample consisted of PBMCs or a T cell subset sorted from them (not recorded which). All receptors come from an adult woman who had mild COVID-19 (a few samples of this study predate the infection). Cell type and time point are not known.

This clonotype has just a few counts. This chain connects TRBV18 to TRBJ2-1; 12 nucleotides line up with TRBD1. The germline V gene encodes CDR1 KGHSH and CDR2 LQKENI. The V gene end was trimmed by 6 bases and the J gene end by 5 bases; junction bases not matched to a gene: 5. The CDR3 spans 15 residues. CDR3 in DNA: TGTGCCAGCTCTCCCGGGACAGGGGGCCACAATGAGCAGTTCTTC. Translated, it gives CASSPGTGGHNEQFF.

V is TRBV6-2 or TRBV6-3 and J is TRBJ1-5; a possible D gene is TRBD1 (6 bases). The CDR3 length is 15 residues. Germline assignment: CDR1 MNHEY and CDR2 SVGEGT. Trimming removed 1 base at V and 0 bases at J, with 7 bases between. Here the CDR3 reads CASSYLQGSNQPQHF. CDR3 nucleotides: TGTGCCAGCAGTTACTTACAGGGTAGCAATCAGCCCCAGCATTTT.

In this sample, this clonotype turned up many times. CDR3: CASSMGQLYEQYF. The CDR3 DNA reads TGTGCCAGCAGCATGGGACAGCTCTACGAGCAGTACTTC. The chain employs TRBV5-4 and TRBJ2-7, with TRBD1 matching over 7 bases. V lost 4 bases and J lost 3; bases outside the gene matches: 4. The CDR3 consists of 13 residues. Germline lookup yields CDR1 SGHNT and CDR2 YYREEE (reference sequence).

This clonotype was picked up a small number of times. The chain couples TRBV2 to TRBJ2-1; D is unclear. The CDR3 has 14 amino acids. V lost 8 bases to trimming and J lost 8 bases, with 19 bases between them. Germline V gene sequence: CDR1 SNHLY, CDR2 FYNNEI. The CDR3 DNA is TGTGCCAGCTCCCCTAGGGTCAGATCCTATGAGCAGTTCTTC. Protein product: CASSPRVRSYEQFF.

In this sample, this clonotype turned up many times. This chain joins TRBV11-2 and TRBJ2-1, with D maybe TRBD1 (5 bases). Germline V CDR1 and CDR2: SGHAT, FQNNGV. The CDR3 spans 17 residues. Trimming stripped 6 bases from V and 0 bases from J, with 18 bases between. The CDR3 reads CASSAYPTESSYNEQFF. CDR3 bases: TGTGCCAGCAGTGCCTATCCGACAGAAAGCTCCTACAATGAGCAGTTCTTC.

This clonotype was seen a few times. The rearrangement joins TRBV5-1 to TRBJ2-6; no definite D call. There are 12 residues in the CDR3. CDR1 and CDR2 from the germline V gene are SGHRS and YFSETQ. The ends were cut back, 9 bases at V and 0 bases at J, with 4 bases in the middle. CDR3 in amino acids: CATYSGANVLTF. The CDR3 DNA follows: TGCGCCACTTACTCTGGGGCCAACGTCCTGACTTTC. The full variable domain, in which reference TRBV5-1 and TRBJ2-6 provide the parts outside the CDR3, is KAGVTQTPRYLIKTRGQQVTLSCSPISGHRSVSWYQQTPGQGLQFLFEYFSETQRNKGNFPGRFSGRQFSNSRSEMNVSTLELGDSALYLCATYSGANVLTFGAGSRLTVL.

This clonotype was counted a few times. CDR3 DNA sequence: TGCGCCAGCAGCCGGGGCGAACGTTACCTGAACACTGAAGCTTTCTTT. Encoded protein: CASSRGERYLNTEAFF. The rearrangement uses TRBV5-1 and TRBJ1-1, with D maybe TRBD1 (5 bases). Trimming shortened V by 4 bases and J by 0 bases, and 16 bases separated the two germline ends. CDR1 is SGHRS and CDR2 is YFSETQ in the germline V gene. This CDR3 has 16 amino acids.

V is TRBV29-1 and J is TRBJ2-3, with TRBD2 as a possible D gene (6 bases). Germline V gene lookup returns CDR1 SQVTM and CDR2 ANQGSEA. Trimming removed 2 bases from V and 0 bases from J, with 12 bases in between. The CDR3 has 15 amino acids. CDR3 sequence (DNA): TGCAGCGTTGAACAGGTTGGAGGGAGCACAGATACGCAGTATTTT. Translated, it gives CSVEQVGGSTDTQYF.

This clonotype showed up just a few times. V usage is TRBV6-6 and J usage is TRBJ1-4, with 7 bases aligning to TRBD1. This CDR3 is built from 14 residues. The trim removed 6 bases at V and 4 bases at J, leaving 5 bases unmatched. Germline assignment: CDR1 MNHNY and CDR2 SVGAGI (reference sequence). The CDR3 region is CASSQGGINEKLFF. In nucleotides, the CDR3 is TGTGCCAGCAGCCAGGGGGGGATTAATGAAAAACTGTTTTTT.

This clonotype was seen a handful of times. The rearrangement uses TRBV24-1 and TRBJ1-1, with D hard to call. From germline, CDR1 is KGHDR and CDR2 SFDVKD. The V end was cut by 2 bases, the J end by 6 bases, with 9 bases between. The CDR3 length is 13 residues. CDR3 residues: CATSDSSGPEAFF. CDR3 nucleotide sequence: TGTGCCACCAGTGATTCGTCAGGCCCTGAAGCTTTCTTT.

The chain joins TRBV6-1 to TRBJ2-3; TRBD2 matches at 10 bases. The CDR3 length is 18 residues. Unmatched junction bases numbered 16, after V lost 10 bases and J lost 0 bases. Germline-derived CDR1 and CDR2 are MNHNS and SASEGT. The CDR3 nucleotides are TGTGCCACCTCGGGGGGTAGCGGGGGGCCCGCTAGCACAGATACGCAGTATTTT. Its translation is CATSGGSGGPASTDTQYF.

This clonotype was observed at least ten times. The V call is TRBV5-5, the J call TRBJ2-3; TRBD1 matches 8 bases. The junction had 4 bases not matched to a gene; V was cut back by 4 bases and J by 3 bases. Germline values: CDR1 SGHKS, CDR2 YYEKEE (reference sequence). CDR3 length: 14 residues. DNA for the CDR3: TGTGCCAGCAGCAGCAGGACAGGGACAGATACGCAGTATTTT. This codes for CASSSRTGTDTQYF.

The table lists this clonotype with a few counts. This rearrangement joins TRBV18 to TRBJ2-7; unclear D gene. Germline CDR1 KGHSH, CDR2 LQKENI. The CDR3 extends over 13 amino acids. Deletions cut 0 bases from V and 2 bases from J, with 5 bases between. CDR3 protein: CASSPPDPYEQYF. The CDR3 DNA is TGTGCCAGCTCACCACCAGACCCCTACGAGCAGTACTTC.

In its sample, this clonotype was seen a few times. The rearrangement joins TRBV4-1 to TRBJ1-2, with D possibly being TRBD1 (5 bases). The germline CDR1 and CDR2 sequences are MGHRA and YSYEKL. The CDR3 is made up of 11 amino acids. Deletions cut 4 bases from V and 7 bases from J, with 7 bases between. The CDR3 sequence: CASSRDSGYTF. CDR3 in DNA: TGCGCCAGCAGCCGCGACAGTGGCTACACCTTC.

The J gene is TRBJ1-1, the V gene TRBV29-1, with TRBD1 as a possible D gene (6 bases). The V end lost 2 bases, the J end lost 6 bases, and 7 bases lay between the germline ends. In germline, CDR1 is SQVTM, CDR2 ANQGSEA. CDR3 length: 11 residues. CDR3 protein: CSVESGAEAFF. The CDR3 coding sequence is TGCAGCGTTGAATCAGGGGCTGAAGCTTTCTTT.

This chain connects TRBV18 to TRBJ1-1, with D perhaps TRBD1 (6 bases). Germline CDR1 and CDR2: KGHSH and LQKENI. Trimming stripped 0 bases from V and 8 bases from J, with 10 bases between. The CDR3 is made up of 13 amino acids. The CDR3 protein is CASSPPGAVEAFF. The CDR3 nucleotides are TGTGCCAGCTCACCACCGGGGGCTGTAGAAGCTTTCTTT.

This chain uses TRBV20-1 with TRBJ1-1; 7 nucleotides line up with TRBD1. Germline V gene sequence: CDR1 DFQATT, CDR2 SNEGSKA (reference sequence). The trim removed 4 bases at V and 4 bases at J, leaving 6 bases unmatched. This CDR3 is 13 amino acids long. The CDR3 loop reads CSAKNRGGTEAFF. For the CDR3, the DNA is TGCAGTGCTAAGAACAGGGGCGGCACTGAAGCTTTCTTT.

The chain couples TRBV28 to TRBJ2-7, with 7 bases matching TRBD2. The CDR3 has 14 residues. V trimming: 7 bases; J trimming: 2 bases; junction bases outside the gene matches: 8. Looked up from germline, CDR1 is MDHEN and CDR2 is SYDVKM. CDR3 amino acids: CASTPGGGTYEQYF. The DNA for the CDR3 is TGTGCCAGCACTCCTGGGGGAGGGACCTACGAGCAGTACTTC. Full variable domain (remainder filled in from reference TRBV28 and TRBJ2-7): DVKVTQSSRYLVKRTGEKVFLECVQDMDHENMFWYRQDPGLGLRLIYFSYDVKMKEKGDIPEGYSVSREKKERFSLILESASTNQTSMYLCASTPGGGTYEQYFGPGTRLTVT.

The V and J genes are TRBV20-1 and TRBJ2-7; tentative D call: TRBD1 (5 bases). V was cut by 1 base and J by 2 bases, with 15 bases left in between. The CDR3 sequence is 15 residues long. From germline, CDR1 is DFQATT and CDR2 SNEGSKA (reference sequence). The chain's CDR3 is CSARAVSGSAYEQYF. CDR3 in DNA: TGCAGTGCTAGAGCGGTCTCAGGGTCTGCCTACGAGCAGTACTTC.

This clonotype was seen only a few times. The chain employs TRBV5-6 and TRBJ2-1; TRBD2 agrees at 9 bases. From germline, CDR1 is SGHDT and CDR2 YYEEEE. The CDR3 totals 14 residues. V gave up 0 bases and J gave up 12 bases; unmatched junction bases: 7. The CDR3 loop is CASSLGLAVMRQFF. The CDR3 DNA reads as TGTGCCAGCAGCTTGGGACTAGCGGTGATGCGGCAGTTCTTC.

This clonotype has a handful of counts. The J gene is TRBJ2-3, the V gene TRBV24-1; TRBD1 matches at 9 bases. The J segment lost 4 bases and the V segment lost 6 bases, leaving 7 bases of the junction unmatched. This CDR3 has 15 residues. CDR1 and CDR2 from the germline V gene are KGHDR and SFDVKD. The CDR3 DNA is TGTGCCACCAGTACTTACAGGGGGCAGGCAGATACGCAGTATTTT. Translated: CATSTYRGQADTQYF.

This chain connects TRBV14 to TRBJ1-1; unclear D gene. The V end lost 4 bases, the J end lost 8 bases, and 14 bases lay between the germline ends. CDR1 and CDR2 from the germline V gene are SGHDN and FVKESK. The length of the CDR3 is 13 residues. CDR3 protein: CASSPYAAFEAFF. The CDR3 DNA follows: TGTGCCAGCAGCCCATACGCGGCCTTCGAAGCTTTCTTT.

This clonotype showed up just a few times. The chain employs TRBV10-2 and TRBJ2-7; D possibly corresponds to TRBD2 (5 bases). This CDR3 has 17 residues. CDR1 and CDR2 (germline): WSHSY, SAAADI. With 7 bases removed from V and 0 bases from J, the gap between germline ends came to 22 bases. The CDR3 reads CASTQIRTPTSSYEQYF. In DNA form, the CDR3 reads TGCGCCAGCACCCAAATAAGGACCCCCACTAGCTCCTACGAGCAGTACTTC.

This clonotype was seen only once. The CDR3, as DNA: TGTGCCACCAGCAGAGATCGGGAACGGACAGGGCAGTACTTC. Amino acids: CATSRDRERTGQYF. The chain employs TRBV15 and TRBJ2-7; 7 nucleotides align to TRBD1. V was clipped by 0 bases and J by 9 bases; unmatched bases: 8. The germline V gene has CDR1 LNHNV and CDR2 YYDKDF (reference sequence). This CDR3 contains 14 residues.